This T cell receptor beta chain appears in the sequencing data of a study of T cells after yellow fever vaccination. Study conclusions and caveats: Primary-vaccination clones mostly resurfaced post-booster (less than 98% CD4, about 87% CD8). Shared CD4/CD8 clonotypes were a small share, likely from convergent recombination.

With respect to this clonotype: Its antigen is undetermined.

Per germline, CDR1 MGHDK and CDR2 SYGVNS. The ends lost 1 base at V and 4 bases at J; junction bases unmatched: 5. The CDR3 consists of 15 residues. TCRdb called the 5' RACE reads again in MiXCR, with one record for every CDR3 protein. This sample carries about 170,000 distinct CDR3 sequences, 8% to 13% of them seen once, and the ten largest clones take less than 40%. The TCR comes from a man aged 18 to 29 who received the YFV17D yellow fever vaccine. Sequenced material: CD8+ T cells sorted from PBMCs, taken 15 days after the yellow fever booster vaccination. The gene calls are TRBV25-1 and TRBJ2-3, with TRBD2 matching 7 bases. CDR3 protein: CASSESILAADTQYF. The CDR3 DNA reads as TGTGCCAGCAGTGAATCCATCCTAGCGGCAGATACGCAGTATTTT.